This T cell receptor (beta chain) was captured by sequencing in a study of blood T cell repertoires in COVID-19. Study-wide background: Donors in the United States, Italy and Spain gave samples during acute or convalescent COVID-19.

Original data processing: The assay estimated nucleated cells by amplifying reference gene primers. Sequencing was performed with immunoSEQ multiplex PCR; in TCRdb, only in-frame clones are kept and a portion is missing. V and J calls and clone size are copied from that table; D and trimming were computed from the DNA. This sample has 390,000 or so clones, with around 89% found just once. Enrollees, about 18 to 89 years old, lived in 24 US areas. Cohorts were determined from participant-reported clinical history. The sequence was collected from a young man who had recovered from COVID-19. The specimen was PBMCs or T cells enriched from blood (not recorded which).

CDR3 nucleotide sequence: TGTGCCAGCAGCCGGAACCTAGCGGGGAGAGAGCAGTTCTTC. Its translation is CASSRNLAGREQFF. The chain links TRBV11-2 to TRBJ2-1; 9 positions agree with TRBD2. The V and J ends lost 5 bases and 10 bases, in that order; junction bases with no gene match: 9. This CDR3 comprises 14 residues. CDR1 is SGHAT and CDR2 is FQNNGV in the germline V gene.